This TCR beta chain appears in the sequencing data of a study of shared clonotypes between healthy human individuals. The donors, all of them Caucasian adults, lived in Nashville, Tennessee. Execution of the assay was at deep level. The table came from immunoSEQ multiplex PCR; TCRdb's copy has only in-frame clones and leaves some out. The table lists around 980,000 clones, around 78% of them singletons. This clone has just a few counts. This CDR3 comprises 14 residues. Sequencing was done on a sample of memory CD4+ T cells from PBMCs. Regarding subset: CD45RA-negative fraction. This clonotype was sampled from a young man in good health. Some clones in this sample may be carry-over from other donors' samples. The chain carries TRBV21-1 and TRBJ2-7; TRBD1 is taken as the D call from the table, unchecked against the DNA. TRBV21-1 constitutes a pseudogene. The CDR3 bases are TGTGCCAGCAGCAAAGACAGCCCCGAGCACGAGCAGTACTTC. It encodes CASSKDSPEHEQYF.